The clone carrying this T cell receptor beta chain was counted only a few times. Its cognate antigen is unknown. Trimming shortened V by 7 bases and J by 8 bases, and 9 bases separated the two germline ends. Per the germline V gene, CDR1 is SGHRS and CDR2 is YFSETQ. The CDR3 has 11 amino acids. Genomic DNA served as template for TCR beta VDJ and CDR3 profiling. MiXCR, run by TCRdb on the reads, gives a single entry per CDR3 protein. The sample includes 200,000 to 250,000 distinct CDR3 sequences, 50% to 70% seen only once; the top ten take around 60%. Patients selected for sequencing had displayed CD8+CD57+ cell expansion by flow cytometry. By the time of blood sampling, patients had still received no therapy. This entry comes from a study of CD8+CD57+ T cells in acquired aplastic anemia. Across the study: Each DNA sample taken from sorted CD4+ and CD8+ cells came to 3 to 3.5 ug on average.

Study observations and caveats: CD8+ Simpson's diversity showed no significant patient-control difference. Patients and controls shared twenty-nine CD8+ CDR3 sequences.

V and J are TRBV5-1 and TRBJ2-2; D unresolved. The TCR originated in a human donor with aplastic anemia. Sequenced material: sorted CD4+, CD8+, or CD8+CD57+ T cells (not recorded which) from PBMCs. In DNA, the CDR3 is TGCGCCAGCGGCTGGAATGGGGAGCTGTTTTTT. Protein: CASGWNGELFF.